A selection of T cell receptor beta chains follows, all from one sample in a study of beta chain features in type 1 diabetes. Generated by immunoSEQ multiplex PCR, the TCRdb table keeps only in-frame clones and is missing some. The data contain over 500,000 clones, around a sixth of them singletons. Sequenced sample: naive CD4+ T cells from blood. These receptors were collected from a man aged 18 to 30 in good health. Both conserved end residues are part of each CDR3. The D gene is left open where the match is weak. Clone size is given for some rows only: seen once, a few or many times, or a class if the clone is expanded.

D,V,J,size,CDR3,DNA
TRBD1,TRBV7-9,TRBJ1-1,few,CASSGTPGTGNTEAFF,TGTGCCAGCAGTGGTACTCCCGGGACAGGGAACACTGAAGCTTTCTTT
.,TRBV27,TRBJ1-1,few,CASSRTGVMGRTEAFF,TGTGCCAGCAGTCGGACCGGGGTCATGGGTCGCACTGAAGCTTTCTTT
.,TRBV5-1,TRBJ2-5,.,CASSLVRGWETQYF,TGCGCCAGCAGCTTGGTGAGGGGCTGGGAGACCCAGTACTTC
.,TRBV2,TRBJ2-7,.,CASRRRVQKGEQYF,TGTGCCAGCAGAAGGAGGGTGCAAAAGGGCGAGCAGTACTTC
TRBD2,TRBV7-2,TRBJ2-7,few,CASSPAASGGYEQYF,TGTGCCAGCAGCCCGGCCGCTAGCGGGGGCTACGAGCAGTACTTC
.,TRBV5-4,TRBJ2-3,few,CASSPWGGTDTQYF,TGTGCCAGCAGCCCTTGGGGGGGCACAGATACGCAGTATTTT
TRBD2,TRBV12-5,TRBJ2-1,.,CASGLRTSATYNEQFF,TGTGCTAGTGGTTTGAGGACTAGCGCGACCTACAATGAGCAGTTCTTC
TRBD1,TRBV15,TRBJ1-1,few,CATTSGGYTEAFF,TGTGCCACCACCTCAGGGGGATATACTGAAGCTTTCTTT
TRBD2,TRBV10-3,TRBJ2-2,few,CAISGSLAVANTGELFF,TGTGCCATCAGCGGATCCCTAGCGGTAGCGAACACCGGGGAGCTGTTTTTT
.,TRBV2,TRBJ1-6,few,CASSRALNSPLHF,TGTGCCAGCAGTCGCGCCCTAAATTCACCCCTCCACTTT
TRBD1,TRBV7-6,TRBJ2-3,.,CASSLSIGTASTDTQYF,TGTGCCAGCAGCTTAAGTATCGGGACAGCGAGCACAGATACGCAGTATTTT
.,TRBV28,TRBJ2-7,.,CVVQGATYEQYF,TGTGTCGTGCAGGGAGCCACTTACGAGCAGTACTTC
.,TRBV4-3,TRBJ2-7,few,CASSQRGGVSSYEQYF,TGCGCCAGCAGCCAAAGAGGGGGAGTGTCCTCCTACGAGCAGTACTTC
.,TRBV20-1,TRBJ2-1,few,CSARQGLEQFF,TGCAGTGCTAGGCAGGGCCTCGAGCAGTTCTTC
.,TRBV5-1,TRBJ1-1,.,CASSWTRGTEAFF,TGCGCCAGCAGCTGGACTCGGGGCACTGAAGCTTTCTTT
.,TRBV15,TRBJ2-7,.,CATSREGFSYEQYF,TGTGCCACCAGCAGAGAAGGGTTCTCCTACGAGCAGTACTTC
TRBD1,TRBV7-9,TRBJ2-1,many,CASWSGQPNEQFF,TGTGCCAGCTGGTCGGGACAGCCGAATGAGCAGTTCTTC
TRBD2,TRBV10-3,TRBJ2-3,few,CAISGDSVGGADTQYF,TGTGCCATCAGTGGAGATAGTGTGGGAGGGGCAGATACGCAGTATTTT
TRBD2,TRBV7-9,TRBJ2-3,few,CASSQAGVADTQYF,TGTGCCAGCAGCCAGGCGGGAGTAGCAGATACGCAGTATTTT
TRBD1,TRBV25-1,TRBJ2-7,.,CASSPTGTGDYEQYF,TGTGCCAGCAGTCCAACCGGGACAGGGGACTACGAGCAGTACTTC